Below, one T cell receptor beta chain is given with its context. The sample originates from a study of blood T cell repertoires in COVID-19. Authors' processing steps: Reference gene primer amplification gave nucleated cell count estimates. Measured with immunoSEQ multiplex PCR; TCRdb has only the in-frame clones, and not every one. V and J calls and clone size are given by that table; D and trimming were obtained from the DNA. The table lists about 200,000 clones, nearly 90% of them singletons. The CDR3 runs to 21 residues. V is TRBV21-1 and J is TRBJ1-5; the table's D call, TRBD1, has no DNA check behind it. TRBV21-1 is flagged as a pseudogene. The TCR comes from a man aged 45-65 years with COVID-19, enrolled during active disease. Sequenced sample: peripheral blood. Here the CDR3 reads CASSKDPCCGTGIGHNQPQHF. The CDR3 DNA reads TGTGCCAGCAGCAAAGATCCATGTTGCGGAACAGGGATCGGGCACAATCAGCCCCAGCATTTT.